This TCR beta chain was sequenced for a study of identical twins. This clonotype was recorded many times. The J segment lost 6 bases and the V segment lost 0 bases, leaving 4 bases of the junction unmatched. The germline gives CDR1 DFQATT, CDR2 SNEGSKA (reference sequence). The CDR3 has 15 residues. From the 5' RACE reads, TCRdb called clonotypes with MiXCR, one entry per CDR3 protein. The profile shows around 250,000 distinct CDR3 sequences, about 7% of them singletons. These sequences were also reported in another study, on yellow fever vaccine responses in identical twins.

This clonotype was sampled from a woman under 30 in good health. The J gene is TRBJ2-1, the V gene TRBV20-1; 11 bases agree with TRBD2. The specimen was memory (CD45RO+) T cells sorted from blood. As DNA, the CDR3 is TGCAGTGCTAGAGACCGACTAGCGGGGACCAATGAGCAGTTCTTC. It encodes CSARDRLAGTNEQFF.